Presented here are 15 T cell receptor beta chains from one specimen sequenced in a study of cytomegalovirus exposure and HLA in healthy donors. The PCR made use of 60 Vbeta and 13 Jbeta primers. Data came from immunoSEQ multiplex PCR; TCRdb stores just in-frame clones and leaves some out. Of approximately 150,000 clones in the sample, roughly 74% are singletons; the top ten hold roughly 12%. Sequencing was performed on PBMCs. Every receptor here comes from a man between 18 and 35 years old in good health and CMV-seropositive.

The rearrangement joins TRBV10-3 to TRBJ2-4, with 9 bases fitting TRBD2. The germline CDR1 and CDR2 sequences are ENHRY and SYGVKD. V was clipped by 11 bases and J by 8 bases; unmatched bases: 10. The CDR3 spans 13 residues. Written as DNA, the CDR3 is TGTGCCGTGGCGGGGGGGGCTCGGGACATTCAGTACTTC. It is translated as CAVAGGARDIQYF.

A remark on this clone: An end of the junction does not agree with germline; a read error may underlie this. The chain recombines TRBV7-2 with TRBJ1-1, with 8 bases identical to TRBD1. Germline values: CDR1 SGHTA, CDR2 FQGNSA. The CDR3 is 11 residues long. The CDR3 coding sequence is TGTGCCAGCAGCCTGGGACAGGTTCAAATCTTT. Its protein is CASSLGQVQIF.

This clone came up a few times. The CDR3 loop is CASSGIQSYEQYF. In DNA form, the CDR3 reads TGTGCCAGCAGTGGAATCCAGTCCTACGAGCAGTACTTC. The chain employs TRBV2 and TRBJ2-7; D uncertain. This CDR3 comprises 13 residues. Germline CDR1 is SNHLY and CDR2 is FYNNEI. V was cut by 4 bases and J by 1 base, with 8 bases left in between.

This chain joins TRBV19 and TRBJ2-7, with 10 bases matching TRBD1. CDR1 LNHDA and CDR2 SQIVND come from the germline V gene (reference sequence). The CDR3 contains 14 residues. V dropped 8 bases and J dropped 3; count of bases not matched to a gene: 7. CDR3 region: CASAAGTGDYEQYF. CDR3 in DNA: TGTGCCAGTGCGGCCGGGACAGGGGACTACGAGCAGTACTTC.

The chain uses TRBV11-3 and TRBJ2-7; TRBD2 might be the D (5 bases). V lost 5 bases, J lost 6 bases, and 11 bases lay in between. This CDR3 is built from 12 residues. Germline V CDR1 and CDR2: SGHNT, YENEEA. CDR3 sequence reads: CASSRMSGEQYF. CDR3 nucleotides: TGTGCCAGCAGCCGTATGAGCGGCGAGCAGTACTTC.

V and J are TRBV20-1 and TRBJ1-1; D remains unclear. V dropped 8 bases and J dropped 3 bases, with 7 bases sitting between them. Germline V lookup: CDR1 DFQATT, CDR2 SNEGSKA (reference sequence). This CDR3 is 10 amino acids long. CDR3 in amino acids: CSIGDTEAFF. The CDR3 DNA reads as TGCAGTATCGGGGACACTGAAGCTTTCTTT.

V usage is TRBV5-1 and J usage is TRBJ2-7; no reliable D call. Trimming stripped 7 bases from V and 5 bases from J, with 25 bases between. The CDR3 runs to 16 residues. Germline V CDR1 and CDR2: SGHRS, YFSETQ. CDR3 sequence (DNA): TGCGCCAGCCTTAGGAGTTCCTCCACCGTTCTCGACGAGCAGTACTTC. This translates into CASLRSSSTVLDEQYF.

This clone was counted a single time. CDR3 sequence: CASSQVLGLAGGGGNEQFF. DNA of the CDR3: TGTGCCAGCAGCCAAGTTCTCGGACTAGCGGGAGGAGGTGGCAATGAGCAGTTCTTC. The chain employs TRBV14 and TRBJ2-1; 14 bases fit TRBD2. In germline, CDR1 is SGHDN, CDR2 FVKESK. The CDR3 is made up of 19 amino acids. V was clipped by 1 base and J by 6 bases; unmatched bases: 11.

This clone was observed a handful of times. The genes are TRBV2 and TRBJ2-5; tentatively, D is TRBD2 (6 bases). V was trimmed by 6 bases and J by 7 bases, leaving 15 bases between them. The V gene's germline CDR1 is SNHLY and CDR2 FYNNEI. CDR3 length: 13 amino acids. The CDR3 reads CASRGDSAGTQYF. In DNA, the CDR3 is TGTGCCAGCAGGGGGGACTCAGCGGGGACCCAGTACTTC.

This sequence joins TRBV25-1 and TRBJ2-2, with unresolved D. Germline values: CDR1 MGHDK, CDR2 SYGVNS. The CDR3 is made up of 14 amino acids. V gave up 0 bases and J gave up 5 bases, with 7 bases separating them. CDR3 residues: CASSEYQWTGELFF. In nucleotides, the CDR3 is TGTGCCAGCAGTGAATATCAGTGGACCGGGGAGCTGTTTTTT.

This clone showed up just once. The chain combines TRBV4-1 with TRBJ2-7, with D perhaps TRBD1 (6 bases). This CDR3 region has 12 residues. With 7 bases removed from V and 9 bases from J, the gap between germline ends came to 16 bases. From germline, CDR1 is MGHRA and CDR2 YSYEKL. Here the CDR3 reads CASNPDSDGQYF. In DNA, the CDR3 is TGCGCCAGCAATCCGGACAGTGACGGGCAGTACTTC.

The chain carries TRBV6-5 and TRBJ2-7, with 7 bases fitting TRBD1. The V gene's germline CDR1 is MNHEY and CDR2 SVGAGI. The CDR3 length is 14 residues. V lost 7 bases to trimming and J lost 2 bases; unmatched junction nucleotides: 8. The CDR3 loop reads CASTLGRGTYEQYF. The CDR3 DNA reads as TGTGCCAGCACCCTCGGCAGGGGGACCTACGAGCAGTACTTC.

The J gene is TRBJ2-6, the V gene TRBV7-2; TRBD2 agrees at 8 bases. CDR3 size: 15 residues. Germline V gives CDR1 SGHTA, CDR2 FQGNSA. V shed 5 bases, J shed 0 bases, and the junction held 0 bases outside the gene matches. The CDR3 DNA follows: TGTGCCAGCAGCGCGGGAGGCTCTGGGGCCAACGTCCTGACTTTC. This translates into CASSAGGSGANVLTF.

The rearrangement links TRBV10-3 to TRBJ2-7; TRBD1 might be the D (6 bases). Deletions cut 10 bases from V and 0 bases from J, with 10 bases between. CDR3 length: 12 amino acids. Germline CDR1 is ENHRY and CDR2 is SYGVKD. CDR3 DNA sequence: TGTGCCACCAAGGACAGCTCCTACGAGCAGTACTTC. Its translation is CATKDSSYEQYF.

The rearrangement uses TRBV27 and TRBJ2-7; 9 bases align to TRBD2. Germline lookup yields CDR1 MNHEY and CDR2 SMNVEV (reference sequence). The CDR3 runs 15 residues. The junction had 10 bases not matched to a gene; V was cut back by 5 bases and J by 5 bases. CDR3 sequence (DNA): TGTGCCAGCAGTCCCACAAGGCGGGGGGGGGACGAGCAGTACTTC. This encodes CASSPTRRGGDEQYF.